This T cell receptor (beta chain) was found in a study of blood T cell repertoires in COVID-19. Looking at the study overall: PBMCs, B-cell-depleted T cells, or T cells were the source of the cDNA or gDNA that made up the material.

Profiling relied on immunoSEQ multiplex PCR, and the TCRdb table lists in-frame clones only, not all of them. Of over 150,000 clones in the sample, roughly four fifths are singletons; the top ten hold about 7.1%. CDR1 is SNHLY, CDR2 FYNNEI, per germline. The CDR3 has 14 amino acids. V dropped 8 bases and J dropped 12; count of bases not matched to a gene: 10. The V gene is TRBV2, the J gene TRBJ1-6, with 10 bases lining up with TRBD1. Sequences were obtained from peripheral blood. The receptor was derived from a woman between 65 and 79 years old with COVID-19, enrolled during active disease. CDR3 protein: CASVGDRGSLPLHF. CDR3 coding DNA: TGTGCCAGCGTTGGGGACAGGGGTTCTTTACCCCTCCACTTT. The full variable domain, completed using reference TRBV2 and TRBJ1-6, is EPEVTQTPSHQVTQMGQEVILRCVPISNHLYFYWYRQILGQKVEFLVSFYNNEISEKSEIFDDQFSVERPDGSNFTLKIRSTKLEDSAMYFCASVGDRGSLPLHFGNGTRLTVT.